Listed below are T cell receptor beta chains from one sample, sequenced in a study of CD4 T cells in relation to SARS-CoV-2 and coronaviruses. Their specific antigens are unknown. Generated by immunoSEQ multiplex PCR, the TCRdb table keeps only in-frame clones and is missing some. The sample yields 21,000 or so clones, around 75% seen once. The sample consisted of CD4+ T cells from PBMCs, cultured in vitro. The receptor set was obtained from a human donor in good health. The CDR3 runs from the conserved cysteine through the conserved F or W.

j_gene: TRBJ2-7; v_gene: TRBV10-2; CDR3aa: CASRPARLELAGGRREQYF
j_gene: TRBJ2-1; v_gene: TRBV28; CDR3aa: CASSLAHPGLAGVVNEQFF
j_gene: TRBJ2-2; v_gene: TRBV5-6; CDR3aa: CASSLLDRVTGELFF
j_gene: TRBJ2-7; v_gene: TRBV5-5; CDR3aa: CASSLGDASSYEQYF
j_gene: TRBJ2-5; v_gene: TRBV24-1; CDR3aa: CATSDSGQGQETQYF
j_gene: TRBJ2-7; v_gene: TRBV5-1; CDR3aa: CASSWGQGKYEQYF
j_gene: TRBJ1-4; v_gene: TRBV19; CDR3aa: CAGGGATNEKLFF
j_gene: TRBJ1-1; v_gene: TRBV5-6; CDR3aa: CASSPDRATTEAFF
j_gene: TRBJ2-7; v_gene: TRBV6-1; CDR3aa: CASSEGQGANEQYF
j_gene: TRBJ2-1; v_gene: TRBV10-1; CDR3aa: CASGLVAGEQFF
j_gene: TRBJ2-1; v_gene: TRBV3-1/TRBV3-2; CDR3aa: CASRGLAYNEQFF
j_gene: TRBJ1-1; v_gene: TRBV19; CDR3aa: CASGGRGTEAFF
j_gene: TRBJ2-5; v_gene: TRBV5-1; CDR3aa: CASSLTGASLQETQYF
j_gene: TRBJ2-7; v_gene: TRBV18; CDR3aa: CASSPGTVASEQYF
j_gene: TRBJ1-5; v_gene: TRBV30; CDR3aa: CAWSVGGIQPQHF
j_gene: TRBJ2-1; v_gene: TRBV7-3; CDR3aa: CASSLSGRGSYNEQFF
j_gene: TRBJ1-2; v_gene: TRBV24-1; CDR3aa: CATSDTGTVVGYTF
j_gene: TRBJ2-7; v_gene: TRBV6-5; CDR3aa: CASSYSREQYF
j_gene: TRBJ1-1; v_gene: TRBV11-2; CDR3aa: CASSRTGWGTEAFF
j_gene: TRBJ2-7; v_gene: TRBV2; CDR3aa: CASSDPRASGSESFYEQYF
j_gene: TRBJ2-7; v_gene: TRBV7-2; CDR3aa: CASSLSGRWDEQYF
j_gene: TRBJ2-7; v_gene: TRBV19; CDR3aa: CASSITRDRVHEQYF
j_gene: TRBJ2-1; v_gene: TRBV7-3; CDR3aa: CASSLSQGANEQFF
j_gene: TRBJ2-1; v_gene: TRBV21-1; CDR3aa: CASSKVPSGALREQFF
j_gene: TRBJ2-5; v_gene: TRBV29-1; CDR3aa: CSVDPGETQYF
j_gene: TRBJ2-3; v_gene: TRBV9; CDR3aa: CASSVDGAGPDTQYF
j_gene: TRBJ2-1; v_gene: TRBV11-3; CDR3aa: CASSLLAASSYNEQFF